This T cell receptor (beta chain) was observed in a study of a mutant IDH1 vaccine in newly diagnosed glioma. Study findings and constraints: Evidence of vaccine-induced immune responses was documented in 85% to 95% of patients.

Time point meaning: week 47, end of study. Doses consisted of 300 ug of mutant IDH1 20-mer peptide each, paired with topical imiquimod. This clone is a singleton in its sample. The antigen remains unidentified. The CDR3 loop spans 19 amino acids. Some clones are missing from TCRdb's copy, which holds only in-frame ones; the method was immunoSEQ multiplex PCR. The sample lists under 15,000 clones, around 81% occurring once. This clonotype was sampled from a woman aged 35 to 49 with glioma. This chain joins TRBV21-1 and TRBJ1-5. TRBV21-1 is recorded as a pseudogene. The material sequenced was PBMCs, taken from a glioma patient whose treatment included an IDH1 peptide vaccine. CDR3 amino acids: CASSKVPRHLAGCNQPQHF. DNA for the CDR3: TGTGCCAGCAGCAAAGTTCCCCGACATCTAGCTGGATGCAATCAGCCCCAGCATTTT.